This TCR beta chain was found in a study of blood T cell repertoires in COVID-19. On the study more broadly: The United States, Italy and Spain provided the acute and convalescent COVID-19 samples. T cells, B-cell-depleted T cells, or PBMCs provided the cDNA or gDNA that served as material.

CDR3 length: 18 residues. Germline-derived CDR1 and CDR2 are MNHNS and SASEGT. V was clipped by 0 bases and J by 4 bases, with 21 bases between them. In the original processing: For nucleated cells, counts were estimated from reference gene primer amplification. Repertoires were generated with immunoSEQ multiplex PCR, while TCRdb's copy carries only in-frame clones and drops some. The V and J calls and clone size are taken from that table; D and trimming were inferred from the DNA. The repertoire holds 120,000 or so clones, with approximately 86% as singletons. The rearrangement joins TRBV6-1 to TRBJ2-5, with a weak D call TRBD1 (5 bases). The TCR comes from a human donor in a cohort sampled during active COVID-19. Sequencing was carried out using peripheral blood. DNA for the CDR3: TGTGCCAGCAGTGAAGCGCTTCCCTGGGCCAGGGCTACAGAGACCCAGTACTTC. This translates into CASSEALPWARATETQYF.